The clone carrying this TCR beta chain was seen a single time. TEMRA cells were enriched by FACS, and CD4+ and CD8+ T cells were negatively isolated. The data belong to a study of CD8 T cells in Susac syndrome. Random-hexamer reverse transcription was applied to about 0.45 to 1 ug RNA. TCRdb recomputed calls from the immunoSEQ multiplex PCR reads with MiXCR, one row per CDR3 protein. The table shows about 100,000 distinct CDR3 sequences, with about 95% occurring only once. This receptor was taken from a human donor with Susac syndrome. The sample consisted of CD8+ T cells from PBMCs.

CDR3 coding DNA: TGCAGTGCTGAAACTTCGGGAGAGCAGTTCTTC. Protein sequence: CSAETSGEQFF. The V gene is TRBV20-1, the J gene TRBJ2-1, with TRBD2 as a possible D gene (5 bases). The length of the CDR3 is 11 residues. V lost 5 bases and J lost 10, with 12 bases in between. Germline V CDR1 and CDR2: DFQATT, SNEGSKA (reference sequence).